The entry that follows covers one T cell receptor (beta chain) sequence. This specimen comes from a study of T cell changes during pregnancy in multiple sclerosis. The V end was cut by 3 bases, the J end by 1 base, with 15 bases between. Germline V gene sequence: CDR1 MNHNY, CDR2 SVGAGI (reference sequence). The CDR3 length is 16 residues. The assay was immunoSEQ multiplex PCR, and TCRdb's table has in-frame clones only and misses some. The data show 85,000 to 120,000 clones, with around 90% seen just once and around 1.5% held by the top ten. Sequenced here: peripheral blood, sampled after pregnancy. The receptor was derived from a female donor with multiple sclerosis, enrolled in a pregnancy study. The chain couples TRBV6-6 to TRBJ2-5, with no clear D. CDR3 coding DNA: TGTGCCAGCAGTTATAGATCCTTGGCTAGCCAAGAGACCCAGTACTTC. Amino acids: CASSYRSLASQETQYF.